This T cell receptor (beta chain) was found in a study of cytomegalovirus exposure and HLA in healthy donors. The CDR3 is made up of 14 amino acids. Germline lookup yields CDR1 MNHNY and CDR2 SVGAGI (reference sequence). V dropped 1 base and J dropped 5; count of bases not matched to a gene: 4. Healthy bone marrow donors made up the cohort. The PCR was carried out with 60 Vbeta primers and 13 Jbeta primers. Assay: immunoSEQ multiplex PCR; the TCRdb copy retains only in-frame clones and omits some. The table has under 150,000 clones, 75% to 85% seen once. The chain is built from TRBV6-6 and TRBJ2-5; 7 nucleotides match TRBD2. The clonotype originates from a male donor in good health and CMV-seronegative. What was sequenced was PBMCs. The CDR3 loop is CASSYWVGGETQYF. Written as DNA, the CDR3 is TGTGCCAGCAGTTACTGGGTCGGGGGGGAGACCCAGTACTTC.